The entry that follows covers one T cell receptor (beta chain) sequence. Its antigen remains unidentified. No base quality information exists; no much larger clone differs at one position. The data stem from a study of graft-versus-host responses after intestinal transplantation (dated by TCRdb to the early 2020s). For context, the study as a whole: Recipients received multivisceral, liver-intestinal, or isolated intestinal transplants. Alloreactive clones were identified by sequencing pre-transplant mixed lymphocyte reaction products and comparing them with unstimulated pre-transplant donor and recipient T cells. Of the roughly 24 intestinal transplant recipients enrolled in the cohort, one of whom was a retransplant, a few patients without pretransplant specimens were excluded. Bulk TCR-beta CDR3 sequencing was used to track graft-versus-host and host-versus-graft alloreactive T cell clones in the graft, circulation and bone marrow after intestinal transplantation. Donor T cell macrochimerism was defined as a peak of at least 4% donor T cells among recipient peripheral blood mononuclear cells. Instead of going to the commercial service, samples from a few later patients were sequenced in-house on an Illumina MiSeq and processed with MiXCR. All recipients received anti-thymocyte globulin induction followed by maintenance tacrolimus and steroids for about three years.

Study-wide conclusions, independent of this receptor: Early after transplant, peak levels of circulating GvH clones were associated with declines in HvG clones. GvH clones turned up in recipient bone marrow, with some appearing earlier in ileal mucosa or blood, a pattern consistent with an intestinal mucosal origin. The relatively low number and heterogeneity of intestinal transplant patients limited the conclusions. High GvH to HvG T cell clonal ratios were observed in the allografts of patients with donor T cell macrochimerism.

The protocol used for the library was the immunoSEQ multiplex PCR assay. In most patients, genomic DNA was isolated using the Qiagen DNeasy Blood and Tissue Kit and sent frozen to Adaptive Biotechnologies for TCR sequencing. Adaptive Biotechnologies carried out high-throughput TCR-beta CDR3 sequencing of genomic DNA for most patients. The source study handled its data this way. Adaptive's ImmunoSEQ software was the source of the TCR sequencing data for over 15 patients, while a few other patients were processed with MiXCR and VDJtools. To correct CD4 versus CD8 sorting errors, any sequence found in both subsets at a frequency ratio below 5:1 was removed. CDR3 nucleotide sequences shared between donor and recipient were removed because their origin could not be assigned. To count as alloreactive, a clone needed at least 2-fold expansion over unstimulated cells and a minimum CFSE-low frequency of 0.002% (template counts) or 0.001% (read counts). A clone was considered mappable if detected in the sequenced pre-transplant spleen, lymph node, or MLR CFSE-low populations of the donor or recipient. Cumulative frequency of alloreactive clones was calculated as a percentage of all sequences weighted by copy number. TCRdb limited this immuneACCESS table to in-frame rearrangements with V and J called. A share of clones is missing; checked studies link under half to unresolved V genes, and the rest is unexplained. That table is the source of V, J and clone size, and D and trimming were worked out from the DNA. Across this sample there are around 95,000 clones, with roughly 87% seen only once. Roughly 0.97% of the sample goes to the ten largest clones.

V is reduced by 3 bases and J by 4 bases, leaving a spacing of 15 bases between them. From the cysteine up to the phenylalanine, the CDR3 has a length of 15 residues. The retained sequence is limited to the CDR3, 45 bases, with the frame set at the first base. Sequences MDHEN (CDR1) and SYDVKM (CDR2) are obtained from the germline V gene. The time point label on this specimen signifies: cells obtained before transplantation from donor or recipient. CD3+CD4+ and CD3+CD8+ populations were FACS-sorted from unstimulated pre-transplant donor and recipient cells taken from spleen or lymph nodes. The sequencing used unstimulated CD4+ T cells sorted from spleen or lymph node cells, collected before transplant. The source is a human donor who was the organ donor for an intestinal transplant. The receptor chain draws on TRBV28 and TRBJ1-2; confidence is insufficient to name the D gene. The DNA sequence follows: TGTGCCAGCAGTTTTAGGATGGTAAAAGTCTATGGCTACACCTTC. Translation gives CASSFRMVKVYGYTF.